What follows are 31 T cell receptor beta chains derived from one specimen sequenced in a study of shared clonotypes between healthy human individuals. Method: immunoSEQ multiplex PCR; TCRdb's copy keeps in-frame clones and lacks some. The data contain roughly 2.5 million clones, over 85% of them singletons. What was sequenced was naive CD4+ T cells sorted from blood. The subset here: CD45RA+ positively selected. These receptors came from a man between 18 and 35 years old in good health.

The gene calls are TRBV19 and TRBJ2-7; 9 bases line up with TRBD2. This CDR3 comprises 15 residues. The junction had 7 bases not matched to a gene; V was cut back by 1 base and J by 6 bases. Looked up from germline, CDR1 is LNHDA and CDR2 is SQIVND (reference sequence). CDR3 loop: CASSIASSGMAEQYF. The CDR3 nucleotides are TGTGCCAGTAGTATAGCTTCTAGCGGGATGGCCGAGCAGTACTTC. The full variable domain, rest sourced from reference TRBV19 and TRBJ2-7, is DGGITQSPKYLFRKEGQNVTLSCEQNLNHDAMYWYRQDPGQGLRLIYYSQIVNDFQKGDIAEGYSVSREKKESFPLTVTSAQKNPTAFYLCASSIASSGMAEQYFGPGTRLTVT.

The chain uses TRBV28 and TRBJ2-2; 8 nucleotides line up with TRBD1. The CDR3 extends over 15 amino acids. V trimming: 4 bases; J trimming: 4 bases; junction bases outside the gene matches: 5. Germline CDR1 is MDHEN and CDR2 is SYDVKM. This CDR3 is CASSWTGQGTGELFF. For the CDR3, the DNA is TGTGCCAGCAGTTGGACAGGGCAGGGCACCGGGGAGCTGTTTTTT. The variable domain in full, completed from reference TRBV28 and TRBJ2-2, reads DVKVTQSSRYLVKRTGEKVFLECVQDMDHENMFWYRQDPGLGLRLIYFSYDVKMKEKGDIPEGYSVSREKKERFSLILESASTNQTSMYLCASSWTGQGTGELFFGEGSRLTVL.

The chain has TRBV21-1 and TRBJ1-2; the table's D call TRBD1 went unverified against the DNA. TRBV21-1 is reported as a pseudogene. CDR3 length: 16 amino acids. The chain's CDR3 is CASSKVPRYLGYGYTF. The CDR3 DNA follows: TGTGCCAGCAGCAAAGTCCCCAGGTACCTGGGCTATGGCTACACCTTC.

The sample holds one count of this clone. This chain joins TRBV10-1 and TRBJ2-2; 9 bases map to TRBD2. V was pared by 4 bases and J by 7 bases, with 10 bases of the junction left unmatched. The germline CDR1 and CDR2 sequences are WNHNN and SYGVQD (reference sequence). The CDR3 length is 16 residues. This CDR3 is CASSVRGGFNDGELFF. The CDR3 nucleotides are TGCGCCAGCAGTGTGCGGGGGGGCTTTAACGACGGGGAGCTGTTTTTT.

The V call is TRBV7-9, the J call TRBJ1-2, with TRBD1 as a possible D gene (6 bases). Trimming removed 5 bases from V and 6 bases from J, with 22 bases in between. The germline V gene has CDR1 SEHNR and CDR2 FQNEAQ (reference sequence). The CDR3 contains 16 residues. The CDR3 nucleotides read TGTGCCAGCAGCCTGCTCACCCCAGGGGCTAGCCATGGCTACACCTTC. This encodes CASSLLTPGASHGYTF.

The chain is built from TRBV6-1 and TRBJ1-6; the D gene is possibly TRBD1 (6 bases). Deletions cut 8 bases from V and 7 bases from J, with 15 bases between. CDR3 length: 14 residues. The germline CDR1 and CDR2 sequences are MNHNS and SASEGT. Here the CDR3 reads CASLLSQGNSPLHF. CDR3 sequence (DNA): TGTGCCAGCCTACTGAGCCAGGGGAATTCACCCCTCCACTTT.

This chain uses TRBV10-2 with TRBJ2-5; 13 nucleotides align to TRBD2. From germline, CDR1 is WSHSY and CDR2 SAAADI. The CDR3 length is 16 residues. V shed 6 bases and J 5 bases; nucleotides not matched to a gene: 9. CDR3 nucleotide sequence: TGCGCCAGCAGCGCCTGGGGACTAGCGGGGTCCGAGACCCAGTACTTC. This codes for CASSAWGLAGSETQYF.

The CDR3 region has the DNA TGTGCCATCGTCGGCGTGGGGGCCCGACACAATGAGCAGTTCTTC. It specifies CAIVGVGARHNEQFF. The chain has TRBV5-4 and TRBJ2-1; D possibly corresponds to TRBD1 (6 bases). V lost 9 bases, J lost 5 bases, and 21 bases lay in between. The germline CDR1 and CDR2 sequences are SGHNT and YYREEE (reference sequence). The CDR3 is 15 residues long.

CDR3 DNA sequence: TGCGCCAGCAGCTCCTCGGGACTAGCGGGGGGCTTACAAGAGACCCAGTACTTC. Residues: CASSSSGLAGGLQETQYF. The chain uses TRBV5-1 and TRBJ2-5; TRBD2 agrees at 15 bases. Trimming cost V 3 bases and J 2 bases; bases outside gene matches: 8. Germline assignment: CDR1 SGHRS and CDR2 YFSETQ. This CDR3 contains 18 residues.

This chain links TRBV2 with TRBJ2-5; no reliable D call. The J call may be in error: the DNA end matches TRBJ2-7 better. CDR3 length: 11 amino acids. The V gene's germline CDR1 is SNHLY and CDR2 FYNNEI. The CDR3 DNA follows: TGTGCCAGCAGTGAAAGGTACGAGCAGTACTTC. Its translation: CASSERYEQYF.

The V gene is TRBV7-8, the J gene TRBJ1-1; D remains unclear. This CDR3 spans 14 amino acids. Germline V gene lookup returns CDR1 SGHVS and CDR2 FQNEAQ. V was cut by 2 bases and J by 2 bases, with 9 bases left in between. The CDR3 protein is CASSLLSGNTEAFF. CDR3 nucleotide sequence: TGTGCCAGCAGCTTACTATCCGGCAACACTGAAGCTTTCTTT.

The chain couples TRBV2 to TRBJ1-1; TRBD1 matches at 12 bases. CDR1 and CDR2 from the germline V gene are SNHLY and FYNNEI. The CDR3 is made up of 15 amino acids. The junction had 12 bases not matched to a gene; V was cut back by 4 bases and J by 12 bases. CDR3 sequence reads: CASSVMGQGAGKSFF. Written as DNA, the CDR3 is TGTGCCAGCAGTGTTATGGGACAGGGGGCTGGTAAGTCTTTCTTT.

The CDR3 is CASSVAAGPQVYGYTF. The CDR3 coding sequence is TGTGCCAGCAGCGTAGCTGCCGGTCCACAGGTCTATGGCTACACCTTC. The rearrangement uses TRBV9 and TRBJ1-2, with a tentative D call TRBD1 (5 bases). The CDR3 totals 16 residues. V gave up 0 bases and J gave up 4 bases, with 16 bases separating them. CDR1 and CDR2 from the germline V gene are SGDLS and YYNGEE.

This chain links TRBV5-4 with TRBJ2-1; 14 bases fit TRBD2. This CDR3 contains 17 residues. In germline, CDR1 is SGHNT, CDR2 YYREEE (reference sequence). J lost 7 bases, V lost 3 bases, and 9 bases had no gene match. DNA for the CDR3: TGTGCCAGCAGCTCTCCCGGGTGGACTAGCGGGAGGAATGAGCAGTTCTTC. Translating gives CASSSPGWTSGRNEQFF.

The rearrangement links TRBV5-1 to TRBJ2-7; TRBD2 matches 8 bases. CDR3 length: 15 residues. Germline V gene lookup returns CDR1 SGHRS and CDR2 YFSETQ. J was trimmed by 2 bases and V by 7 bases; bases with no gene match: 11. CDR3 in DNA: TGCGCCAGCTCCACTGCCGGGGGGGCCGCCTACGAGCAGTACTTC. Translating it yields CASSTAGGAAYEQYF.

This clone was seen once. V and J are TRBV27 and TRBJ1-2, with D perhaps matching TRBD1 (6 bases). CDR1 and CDR2 (germline): MNHEY, SMNVEV (reference sequence). The CDR3 is made up of 14 amino acids. V was shortened by 3 bases and J by 8 bases, with 16 bases between the two germline ends. As DNA, the CDR3 is TGTGCCAGCAGTTTCAGGGGTTCGGTTGGGGGCTACACCTTC. Its translation is CASSFRGSVGGYTF.

This sequence joins TRBV7-9 and TRBJ2-6, with D perhaps TRBD1 or TRBD2 (5 bases each). The germline gives CDR1 SEHNR, CDR2 FQNEAQ (reference sequence). The CDR3 is 14 amino acids. The germline V and J ends were trimmed by 10 bases and 3 bases, with 13 bases remaining between them. The CDR3 coding sequence is TGTGCCAAGAGGGACGAGGATGGGGCCAACGTCCTGACTTTC. This gives the protein CAKRDEDGANVLTF.

This chain links TRBV7-9 with TRBJ2-4; the D gene is possibly TRBD1 (6 bases). The CDR3 consists of 15 residues. The V end was cut by 5 bases, the J end by 6 bases, with 17 bases between. CDR1 is SEHNR, CDR2 FQNEAQ, per germline (reference sequence). In DNA form, the CDR3 reads TGTGCCAGCAGCCCAGGGGAAGAAAAGGGAAACATTCAGTACTTC. Protein: CASSPGEEKGNIQYF.

The V gene is TRBV5-1, the J gene TRBJ2-7; 11 positions agree with TRBD2. The germline V gene encodes CDR1 SGHRS and CDR2 YFSETQ. The CDR3 extends over 14 amino acids. The V and J ends lost 4 bases and 3 bases, in that order; junction bases with no gene match: 3. CDR3 nucleotide sequence: TGCGCCAGCAGCCGGACTAGCGGGCACTACGAGCAGTACTTC. This sequence encodes CASSRTSGHYEQYF.

The genes are TRBV6-5 and TRBJ1-3, with D uncertain. CDR1 and CDR2 (germline): MNHEY, SVGAGI. This CDR3 contains 14 residues. The V gene lost 7 bases and the J gene lost 0 bases, with 10 bases spanning the gap. The CDR3, as DNA: TGTGCCAGCAAATCCTCTTTCTCTGGAAACACCATATATTTT. As protein: CASKSSFSGNTIYF.

The chain is built from TRBV11-2 and TRBJ1-6; TRBD1 agrees at 7 bases. Germline V gives CDR1 SGHAT, CDR2 FQNNGV. This CDR3 comprises 15 residues. Germline trimming cut 4 bases from V and 6 bases from J; bases unmatched to any gene: 6. The CDR3 region is CASSSYRGGNSPLHF. In nucleotides, the CDR3 is TGTGCCAGCAGCTCCTACAGGGGCGGTAATTCACCCCTCCACTTT.

CDR3 sequence reads: CASSRTAGGADTQYF. In nucleotides, the CDR3 is TGTGCCAGCAGCAGGACCGCGGGAGGGGCAGATACGCAGTATTTT. V and J are TRBV5-5 and TRBJ2-3; 9 nucleotides line up with TRBD2. This CDR3 is 15 amino acids long. Per germline, CDR1 SGHKS and CDR2 YYEKEE (reference sequence). Trimming cost V 4 bases and J 4 bases; bases outside gene matches: 7.

The chain is built from TRBV13 and TRBJ2-7; 8 bases fit TRBD1. Germline CDR1 is PRHDT and CDR2 is FYEKMQ (reference sequence). The ends lost 5 bases at V and 4 bases at J; junction bases unmatched: 19. This CDR3 contains 18 residues. CDR3 sequence reads: CASSRRSSGGRAGYEQYF. DNA for the CDR3: TGTGCCAGCAGCCGACGATCCTCAGGGGGCCGCGCGGGGTACGAGCAGTACTTC. Drawing the rest from reference TRBV13 and TRBJ2-7, the complete variable domain is AAGVIQSPRHLIKEKRETATLKCYPIPRHDTVYWYQQGPGQDPQFLISFYEKMQSDKGSIPDRFSAQQFSDYHSELNMSSLELGDSALYFCASSRRSSGGRAGYEQYFGPGTRLTVT.

The chain recombines TRBV7-9 with TRBJ1-1; D is unresolved. Germline lookup yields CDR1 SEHNR and CDR2 FQNEAQ (reference sequence). The CDR3 has 15 amino acids. The V end lost 1 base, the J end lost 0 bases, and 9 bases lay between the germline ends. CDR3 sequence reads: CASSLERNMNTEAFF. In nucleotides, the CDR3 is TGTGCCAGCAGCTTAGAGCGTAATATGAACACTGAAGCTTTCTTT.

This clone was seen only once. The chain joins TRBV2 to TRBJ2-3, with TRBD2 identical over 7 bases. CDR3 size: 14 residues. The V segment lost 4 bases and the J segment 0 bases; nucleotides outside the gene matches: 1. CDR1 is SNHLY and CDR2 is FYNNEI in the germline V gene. The CDR3 here is CASSGGGSTDTQYF. For the CDR3, the DNA is TGTGCCAGCAGTGGGGGAGGGAGCACAGATACGCAGTATTTT. The variable domain in full, with the rest retrieved from reference TRBV2 and TRBJ2-3, is EPEVTQTPSHQVTQMGQEVILRCVPISNHLYFYWYRQILGQKVEFLVSFYNNEISEKSEIFDDQFSVERPDGSNFTLKIRSTKLEDSAMYFCASSGGGSTDTQYFGPGTRLTVL.

J is TRBJ1-1 and V is TRBV28, with TRBD1 identical over 7 bases. Unmatched junction bases numbered 10, after V lost 5 bases and J lost 7 bases. This CDR3 has 14 residues. Germline CDR1 reads MDHEN; CDR2 reads SYDVKM. For the CDR3, the DNA is TGTGCCAGCAGTGAGTTACAGGGGAGTGGTGAAGCTTTCTTT. Its protein is CASSELQGSGEAFF.

The CDR3, as DNA: TGTGCCAGCTCACCACCGGTAGCAGGGGACCGCTACACCTTC. Amino acids: CASSPPVAGDRYTF. The J gene is TRBJ1-2, the V gene TRBV18; D is perhaps TRBD1 (6 bases). Per the germline V gene, CDR1 is KGHSH and CDR2 is LQKENI. The CDR3 is 14 residues long. Trimming took 0 bases from V and 9 from J, leaving 14 bases between them.

In its sample, this clone was seen once. V is TRBV11-2 and J is TRBJ1-1; a possible D gene is TRBD1 (6 bases). This CDR3 has 16 residues. Trimming took 1 base from V and 4 from J, leaving 16 bases between them. CDR1 and CDR2 from the germline V gene are SGHAT and FQNNGV. The DNA of the CDR3 is TGTGCCAGCAGCTTAGGGCACCCAGGGGTGGGCACTGAAGCTTTCTTT. It specifies CASSLGHPGVGTEAFF.

This chain links TRBV6-1 with TRBJ2-3; unclear D gene. V shed 6 bases and J shed 1 base, with 8 bases lying between them. CDR1 is MNHNS, CDR2 SASEGT, per germline. The CDR3 consists of 13 residues. DNA of the CDR3: TGTGCCAGCAGCATCCGGGGCACAGATACGCAGTATTTT. Amino acid sequence: CASSIRGTDTQYF.

The V gene is TRBV7-9, the J gene TRBJ2-7, with a tentative D call TRBD2 (6 bases). With 1 base removed from V and 4 bases from J, the gap between germline ends came to 14 bases. The CDR3 contains 15 residues. In germline, CDR1 is SEHNR, CDR2 FQNEAQ (reference sequence). The CDR3 protein is CASSLGGTVMYEQYF. The DNA of the CDR3 is TGTGCCAGCAGCTTAGGAGGGACTGTTATGTACGAGCAGTACTTC. The whole variable domain, remainder taken from reference TRBV7-9 and TRBJ2-7, is DTGVSQNPRHKITKRGQNVTFRCDPISEHNRLYWYRQTLGQGPEFLTYFQNEAQLEKSRLLSDRFSAERPKGSFSTLEIQRTEQGDSAMYLCASSLGGTVMYEQYFGPGTRLTVT.

A remark on this clone: Relative to the germline gene, one junction end is altered; a read error may explain this. This chain links TRBV7-6 with TRBJ2-5; possible D gene TRBD2, 7 bases. Germline V gives CDR1 SGHVS, CDR2 FNYEAQ. The CDR3 runs 11 residues. The CDR3 loop is CASSLAGGPHF. CDR3 nucleotides: TGTGCCAGCAGCTTAGCGGGGGGGCCCCACTTC. Using reference TRBV7-6 and TRBJ2-5 for the parts outside the CDR3, the full variable domain is GAGVSQSPRYKVTKRGQDVALRCDPISGHVSLYWYRQALGQGPEFLTYFNYEAQQDKSGLPNDRFSAERPEGSISTLTIQRTEQRDSAMYRCASSLAGGPHFGPGTRLLVL.